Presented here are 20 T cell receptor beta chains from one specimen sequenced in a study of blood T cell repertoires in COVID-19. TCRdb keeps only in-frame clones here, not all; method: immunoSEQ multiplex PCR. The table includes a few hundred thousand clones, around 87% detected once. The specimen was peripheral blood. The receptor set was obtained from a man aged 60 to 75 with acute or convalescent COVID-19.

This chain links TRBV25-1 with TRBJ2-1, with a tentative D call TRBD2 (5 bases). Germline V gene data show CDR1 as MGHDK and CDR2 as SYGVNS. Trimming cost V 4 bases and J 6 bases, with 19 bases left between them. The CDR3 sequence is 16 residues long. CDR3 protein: CASSVGGTYRSNEQFF. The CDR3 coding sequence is TGTGCCAGCAGTGTCGGAGGCACCTATAGGAGCAATGAGCAGTTCTTC.

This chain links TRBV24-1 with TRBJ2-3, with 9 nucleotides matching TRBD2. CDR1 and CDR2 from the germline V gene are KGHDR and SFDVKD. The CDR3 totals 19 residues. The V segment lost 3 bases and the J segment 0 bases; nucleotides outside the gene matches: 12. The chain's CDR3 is CATSDHYPSGGTSTDTQYF. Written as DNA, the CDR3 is TGTGCCACCAGTGATCACTACCCAAGCGGGGGGACCAGCACAGATACGCAGTATTTT.

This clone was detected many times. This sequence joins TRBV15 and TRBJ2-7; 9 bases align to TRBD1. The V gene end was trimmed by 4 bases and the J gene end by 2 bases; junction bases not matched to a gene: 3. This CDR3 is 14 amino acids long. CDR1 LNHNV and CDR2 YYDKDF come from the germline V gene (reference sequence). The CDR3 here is CATSKDRGPYEQYF. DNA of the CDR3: TGTGCCACCAGCAAGGACAGGGGTCCCTACGAGCAGTACTTC.

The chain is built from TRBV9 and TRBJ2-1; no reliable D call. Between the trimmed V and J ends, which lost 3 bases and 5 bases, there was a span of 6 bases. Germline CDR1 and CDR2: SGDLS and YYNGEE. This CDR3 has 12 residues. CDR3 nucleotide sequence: TGTGCCAGCAGCGACTACGACAATGAGCAGTTCTTC. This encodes CASSDYDNEQFF.

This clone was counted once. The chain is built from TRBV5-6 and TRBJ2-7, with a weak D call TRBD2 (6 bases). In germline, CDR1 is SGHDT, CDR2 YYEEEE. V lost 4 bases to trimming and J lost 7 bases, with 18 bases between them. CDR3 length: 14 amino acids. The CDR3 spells CASSHAGTLGEQYF. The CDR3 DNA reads TGTGCCAGCAGCCATGCGGGGACCCTAGGGGAGCAGTACTTC.

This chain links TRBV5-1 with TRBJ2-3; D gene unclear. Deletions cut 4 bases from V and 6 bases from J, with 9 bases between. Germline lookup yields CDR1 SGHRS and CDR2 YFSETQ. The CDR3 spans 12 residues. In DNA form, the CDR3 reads TGCGCCAGCAGCAGAAATGCGGATACGCAGTATTTT. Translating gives CASSRNADTQYF.

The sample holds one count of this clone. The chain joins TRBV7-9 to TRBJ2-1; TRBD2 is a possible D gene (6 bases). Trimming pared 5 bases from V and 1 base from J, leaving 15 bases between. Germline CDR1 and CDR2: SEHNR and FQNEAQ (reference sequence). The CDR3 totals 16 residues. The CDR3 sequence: CASSPRTGTSYNEQFF. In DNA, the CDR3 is TGTGCCAGCAGCCCCAGGACTGGGACTTCCTACAATGAGCAGTTCTTC. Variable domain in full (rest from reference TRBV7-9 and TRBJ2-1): DTGVSQNPRHKITKRGQNVTFRCDPISEHNRLYWYRQTLGQGPEFLTYFQNEAQLEKSRLLSDRFSAERPKGSFSTLEIQRTEQGDSAMYLCASSPRTGTSYNEQFFGPGTRLTVL.

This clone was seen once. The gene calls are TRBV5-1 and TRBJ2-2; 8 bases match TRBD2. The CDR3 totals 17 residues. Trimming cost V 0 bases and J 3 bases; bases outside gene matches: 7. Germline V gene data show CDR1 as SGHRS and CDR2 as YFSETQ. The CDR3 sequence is CASSLAAVAGYTGELFF. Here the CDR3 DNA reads TGCGCCAGCAGCTTGGCCGCGGTAGCGGGGTACACCGGGGAGCTGTTTTTT.

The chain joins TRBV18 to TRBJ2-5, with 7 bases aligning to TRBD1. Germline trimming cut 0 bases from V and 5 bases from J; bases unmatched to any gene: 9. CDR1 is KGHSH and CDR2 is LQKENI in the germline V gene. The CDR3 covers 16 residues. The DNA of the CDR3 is TGTGCCAGCTCACCACCGTTGGGACAGAGCGTGGAGACCCAGTACTTC. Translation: CASSPPLGQSVETQYF.

The CDR3 is CASSPHSYEQYF. The CDR3 DNA sequence: TGTGCCAGCAGCCCTCACTCCTACGAGCAGTACTTC. This sequence joins TRBV6-2 or TRBV6-3 and TRBJ2-7, with D unclear. This CDR3 comprises 12 residues. Germline V gene data show CDR1 as MNHEY and CDR2 as SVGEGT. Trimming stripped 6 bases from V and 0 bases from J, with 6 bases between.

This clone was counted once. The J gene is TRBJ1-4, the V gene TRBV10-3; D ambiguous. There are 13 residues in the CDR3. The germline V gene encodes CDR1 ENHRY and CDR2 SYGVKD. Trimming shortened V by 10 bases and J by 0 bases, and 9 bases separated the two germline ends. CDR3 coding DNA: TGTGCCACTGAGAGTGCAACTAATGAAAAACTGTTTTTT. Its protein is CATESATNEKLFF.

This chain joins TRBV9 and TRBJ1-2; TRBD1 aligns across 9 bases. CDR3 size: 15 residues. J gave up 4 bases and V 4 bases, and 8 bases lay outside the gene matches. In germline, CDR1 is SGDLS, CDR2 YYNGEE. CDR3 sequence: CASSKGQGGVYGYTF. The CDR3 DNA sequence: TGTGCCAGCAGCAAGGGACAGGGTGGCGTCTATGGCTACACCTTC.

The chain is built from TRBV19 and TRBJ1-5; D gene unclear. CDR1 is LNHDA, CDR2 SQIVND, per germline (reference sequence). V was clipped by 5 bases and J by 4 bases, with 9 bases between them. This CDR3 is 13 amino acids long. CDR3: CASSLAVNQPQHF. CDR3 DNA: TGTGCCAGTAGTCTAGCAGTGAATCAGCCCCAGCATTTT.

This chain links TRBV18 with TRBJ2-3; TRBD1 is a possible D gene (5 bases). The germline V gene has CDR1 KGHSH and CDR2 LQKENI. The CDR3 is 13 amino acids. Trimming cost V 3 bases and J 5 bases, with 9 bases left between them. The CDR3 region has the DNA TGTGCCAGCTCACCGCGGACACAAGATACGCAGTATTTT. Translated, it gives CASSPRTQDTQYF.

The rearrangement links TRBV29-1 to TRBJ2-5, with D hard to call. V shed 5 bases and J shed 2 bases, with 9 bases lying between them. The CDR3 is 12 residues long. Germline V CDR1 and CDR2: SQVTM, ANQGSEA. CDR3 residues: CSVKVAQETQYF. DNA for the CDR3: TGCAGCGTTAAGGTAGCACAAGAGACCCAGTACTTC.

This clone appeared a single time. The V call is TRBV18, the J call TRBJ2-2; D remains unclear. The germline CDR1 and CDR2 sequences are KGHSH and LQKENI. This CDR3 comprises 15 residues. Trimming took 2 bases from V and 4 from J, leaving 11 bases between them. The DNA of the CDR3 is TGTGCCAGCTCACCAGGGCAGGTTCTCACCGGGGAGCTGTTTTTT. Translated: CASSPGQVLTGELFF.

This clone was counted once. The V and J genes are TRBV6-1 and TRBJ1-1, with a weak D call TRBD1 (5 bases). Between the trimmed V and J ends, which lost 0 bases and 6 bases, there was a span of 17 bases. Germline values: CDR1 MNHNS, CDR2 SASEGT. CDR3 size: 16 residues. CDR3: CASSEAAGTGGAEAFF. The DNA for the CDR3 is TGTGCCAGCAGTGAAGCTGCCGGGACGGGGGGGGCTGAAGCTTTCTTT.

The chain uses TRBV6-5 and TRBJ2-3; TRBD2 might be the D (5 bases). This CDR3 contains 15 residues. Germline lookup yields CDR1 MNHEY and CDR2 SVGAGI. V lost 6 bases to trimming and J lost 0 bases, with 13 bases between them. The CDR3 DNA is TGTGCCAGCAGGAGGGCCGAGCCGAGCACAGATACGCAGTATTTT. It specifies CASRRAEPSTDTQYF.

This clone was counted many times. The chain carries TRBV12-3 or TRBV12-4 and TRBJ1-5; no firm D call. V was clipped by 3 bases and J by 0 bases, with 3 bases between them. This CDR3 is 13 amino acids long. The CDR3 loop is CASSFYSNQPQHF. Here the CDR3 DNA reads TGTGCCAGCAGTTTTTATAGCAATCAGCCCCAGCATTTT.

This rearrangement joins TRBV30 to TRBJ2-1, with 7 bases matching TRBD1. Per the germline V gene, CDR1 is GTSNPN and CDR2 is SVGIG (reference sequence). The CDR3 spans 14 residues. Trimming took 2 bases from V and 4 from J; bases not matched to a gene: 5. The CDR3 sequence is CAWSLQGDYNEQFF. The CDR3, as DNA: TGTGCCTGGAGTCTGCAGGGGGATTACAATGAGCAGTTCTTC.